Below, 20 T cell receptor beta chains from the same sample are listed, as sequenced in a study of CD8 T cells in ankylosing spondylitis. TCRdb redid the calling of the 5' RACE reads with MiXCR, one entry per CDR3 protein. The profile shows some 140,000 distinct CDR3 sequences, roughly 8.3% of them singletons. Sample: synovial fluid, either unsorted or a sorted T cell fraction (not recorded which). These receptors originate from a male donor with ankylosing spondylitis.

This clonotype was seen at least ten times. The chain links TRBV7-2 to TRBJ2-3; D remains ambiguous. V dropped 4 bases and J dropped 6 bases, with 8 bases sitting between them. The germline V gene has CDR1 SGHTA and CDR2 FQGNSA. The CDR3 is 12 amino acids. The CDR3 DNA sequence: TGTGCCAGCAGCTCCTACGTGGATACGCAGTATTTT. It is translated as CASSSYVDTQYF.

The table lists this clonotype with many counts. J is TRBJ2-1 and V is TRBV7-2; D unresolved. V dropped 1 base and J dropped 6 bases, with 7 bases sitting between them. This CDR3 is built from 13 residues. Germline V gene data show CDR1 as SGHTA and CDR2 as FQGNSA. CDR3 DNA sequence: TGTGCCAGCAGCTTAGAACGGTCCAATGAGCAGTTCTTC. Protein product: CASSLERSNEQFF. The whole variable domain, filled in from reference TRBV7-2 and TRBJ2-1, reads GAGVSQSPSNKVTEKGKDVELRCDPISGHTALYWYRQSLGQGLEFLIYFQGNSAPDKSGLPSDRFSAERTGGSVSTLTIQRTQQEDSAVYLCASSLERSNEQFFGPGTRLTVL.

The genes are TRBV19 and TRBJ1-5; 10 positions match TRBD1. The CDR3 totals 15 residues. The V gene's germline CDR1 is LNHDA and CDR2 SQIVND (reference sequence). Trimming took 9 bases from V and 0 from J; bases not matched to a gene: 5. CDR3 region: CARLDRGDSNQPQHF. In DNA, the CDR3 is TGTGCCAGGCTGGACAGGGGGGATAGCAATCAGCCCCAGCATTTT. The whole variable domain, filled in from reference TRBV19 and TRBJ1-5, reads DGGITQSPKYLFRKEGQNVTLSCEQNLNHDAMYWYRQDPGQGLRLIYYSQIVNDFQKGDIAEGYSVSREKKESFPLTVTSAQKNPTAFYLCARLDRGDSNQPQHFGDGTRLSIL.

The chain couples TRBV5-1 to TRBJ2-3, with TRBD2 as a possible D gene (5 bases). Germline values: CDR1 SGHRS, CDR2 YFSETQ. The CDR3 is 16 amino acids. V was cut by 4 bases and J by 2 bases, with 17 bases left in between. CDR3 region: CASSPIPTGNTDTQYF. DNA for the CDR3: TGCGCCAGCAGCCCTATACCGACGGGAAACACAGATACGCAGTATTTT.

This clonotype has just a few counts. The chain joins TRBV10-3 to TRBJ1-2, with TRBD1 matching 9 bases. The V gene's germline CDR1 is ENHRY and CDR2 SYGVKD. V lost 10 bases to trimming and J lost 8 bases; unmatched junction nucleotides: 17. There are 15 residues in the CDR3. The DNA of the CDR3 is TGTGCCACCTGGGGGGAGGGGACAGGGAATCGCGGCTACACCTTC. Its protein is CATWGEGTGNRGYTF.

This clonotype has at least ten counts. The chain joins TRBV7-9 to TRBJ1-2, with D perhaps TRBD1 (5 bases). The V gene lost 5 bases and the J gene lost 4 bases, with 14 bases spanning the gap. Germline CDR1 SEHNR, CDR2 FQNEAQ (reference sequence). The CDR3 is made up of 14 amino acids. CDR3 sequence (DNA): TGTGCCAGCAGCCCCGGCGAGGGACTCTATGGCTACACCTTC. This codes for CASSPGEGLYGYTF.

This clonotype was recorded at least ten times. V and J are TRBV7-2 and TRBJ2-1; D gene uncertain. CDR1 is SGHTA and CDR2 is FQGNSA in the germline V gene. The CDR3 loop spans 15 amino acids. V dropped 0 bases and J dropped 1 base, with 7 bases sitting between them. The CDR3 DNA is TGTGCCAGCAGCTTAGCGTTTGGTTCCTACAATGAGCAGTTCTTC. It translates to CASSLAFGSYNEQFF.

At least ten counts were recorded for this clonotype. The chain employs TRBV7-2 and TRBJ1-2; 7 positions agree with TRBD1. Unmatched junction bases numbered 4, after V lost 3 bases and J lost 3 bases. Germline V gives CDR1 SGHTA, CDR2 FQGNSA. There are 14 residues in the CDR3. The CDR3 protein is CASSLFDRDYGYTF. In DNA, the CDR3 is TGTGCCAGCAGCTTGTTCGACAGGGACTATGGCTACACCTTC.

Ten or more counts support this clonotype. The CDR3 loop reads CASSQGVNYEQYF. The CDR3 coding sequence is TGCGCCAGCAGTCAGGGGGTGAACTACGAGCAGTACTTC. The chain uses TRBV5-1 and TRBJ2-7, with 7 nucleotides matching TRBD1. V gave up 5 bases and J gave up 3 bases; unmatched junction bases: 5. This CDR3 spans 13 amino acids. Germline V gives CDR1 SGHRS, CDR2 YFSETQ.

The J gene is TRBJ1-1, the V gene TRBV2; 10 bases match TRBD1. The V gene end was trimmed by 5 bases and the J gene end by 8 bases; junction bases not matched to a gene: 8. The CDR3 covers 14 residues. CDR1 is SNHLY and CDR2 is FYNNEI in the germline V gene. CDR3 loop: CASSSWGQGSEAFF. As DNA, the CDR3 is TGTGCCAGCAGTTCATGGGGACAGGGGTCCGAAGCTTTCTTT.

This clonotype was found many times. V and J are TRBV5-1 and TRBJ2-2; 9 bases match TRBD1. Trimming at V came to 4 bases and at J to 3 bases, leaving 7 bases not matched to a gene. Germline V CDR1 and CDR2: SGHRS, YFSETQ. The CDR3 contains 16 residues. CDR3 residues: CASSPAGQGYTGELFF. The CDR3 DNA sequence: TGCGCCAGCAGCCCGGCCGGACAGGGGTACACCGGGGAGCTGTTTTTT.

The table lists this clonotype with a few counts. This chain joins TRBV7-3 and TRBJ2-3; the D gene is possibly TRBD2 (6 bases). Deletions cut 7 bases from V and 6 bases from J, with 20 bases between. The germline V gene has CDR1 SGHTA and CDR2 FQGTGA. The CDR3 extends over 15 amino acids. Here the CDR3 DNA reads TGTGCCAGCACCTTGGGAGGCTCGGGAGCGGATACGCAGTATTTT. It codes for CASTLGGSGADTQYF.

This clonotype was seen repeatedly, ten times or more. The genes are TRBV19 and TRBJ2-3, with 7 bases lining up with TRBD2. The V segment lost 10 bases and the J segment 2 bases; nucleotides outside the gene matches: 12. This CDR3 contains 15 residues. Per the germline V gene, CDR1 is LNHDA and CDR2 is SQIVND (reference sequence). In DNA, the CDR3 is TGTGCCACCCTCCCCAGGGCGGGGGACACAGATACGCAGTATTTT. Translated, it gives CATLPRAGDTDTQYF. The entire variable domain, with the rest obtained from reference TRBV19 and TRBJ2-3, is as follows: DGGITQSPKYLFRKEGQNVTLSCEQNLNHDAMYWYRQDPGQGLRLIYYSQIVNDFQKGDIAEGYSVSREKKESFPLTVTSAQKNPTAFYLCATLPRAGDTDTQYFGPGTRLTVL.

Only a few counts were recorded for this clonotype. The chain carries TRBV6-4 and TRBJ2-3; tentative D call: TRBD2 (6 bases). CDR1 and CDR2 from the germline V gene are MRHNA and SNTAGT. V lost 4 bases to trimming and J lost 2 bases, with 7 bases between them. The CDR3 totals 13 residues. CDR3 residues: CASSASVTDTQYF. CDR3 nucleotides: TGTGCCAGCAGTGCTAGCGTCACAGATACGCAGTATTTT.

Only a few counts were recorded for this clonotype. The chain joins TRBV12-3 or TRBV12-4 to TRBJ2-7, with D tentatively TRBD2 (5 bases). The V end was cut by 1 base, the J end by 0 bases, with 7 bases between. The CDR3 consists of 14 residues. CDR3 nucleotide sequence: TGTGCCAGCAGTTTAGACGAGGGCTCCTACGAGCAGTACTTC. Translating it yields CASSLDEGSYEQYF.

This clonotype has a count of ten or more. The chain couples TRBV20-1 to TRBJ2-7; weak D call: TRBD1 (7 bases). The germline gives CDR1 DFQATT, CDR2 SNEGSKA (reference sequence). This CDR3 is 16 amino acids long. V lost 0 bases to trimming and J lost 4 bases, with 19 bases between them. The CDR3 spells CSARDRGGAGWYEQYF. In DNA, the CDR3 is TGCAGTGCTAGAGATCGAGGGGGCGCGGGGTGGTACGAGCAGTACTTC.

This clonotype was seen only a few times. The chain uses TRBV30 and TRBJ2-1; D unresolved. Germline V gene lookup returns CDR1 GTSNPN and CDR2 SVGIG (reference sequence). This CDR3 is 15 amino acids long. Trimming removed 0 bases at V and 6 bases at J, with 15 bases between. The CDR3 region is CAWSVRSPGPNEQFF. In DNA form, the CDR3 reads TGTGCCTGGAGTGTACGAAGTCCGGGCCCCAATGAGCAGTTCTTC.

This clonotype was observed a few times. The rearrangement uses TRBV24-1 and TRBJ2-7, with D perhaps being TRBD1 or TRBD2 (5 bases each). Trimming pared 4 bases from V and 2 bases from J, leaving 11 bases between. Looked up from germline, CDR1 is KGHDR and CDR2 is SFDVKD. This CDR3 has 14 residues. The CDR3 bases are TGTGCCACCAGTGAAGGGACGAAACCCTACGAGCAGTACTTC. Translating gives CATSEGTKPYEQYF.

The chain combines TRBV20-1 with TRBJ2-7; D is uncertain. The CDR3 runs 14 residues. The V end was cut by 7 bases, the J end by 3 bases, with 19 bases between. The germline CDR1 and CDR2 sequences are DFQATT and SNEGSKA (reference sequence). The CDR3 coding sequence is TGCAGTGGGTTAACCTTAGGGTGGGGCTACGAGCAGTACTTC. This gives the protein CSGLTLGWGYEQYF.

Only a few counts were recorded for this clonotype. This chain joins TRBV15 and TRBJ1-1; D gene ambiguous. Germline assignment: CDR1 LNHNV and CDR2 YYDKDF (reference sequence). The CDR3 is made up of 13 amino acids. Deletions cut 2 bases from V and 1 base from J, with 5 bases between. Here the CDR3 DNA reads TGTGCCACCAGCAGATCGAGGAACACTGAAGCTTTCTTT. As protein: CATSRSRNTEAFF.